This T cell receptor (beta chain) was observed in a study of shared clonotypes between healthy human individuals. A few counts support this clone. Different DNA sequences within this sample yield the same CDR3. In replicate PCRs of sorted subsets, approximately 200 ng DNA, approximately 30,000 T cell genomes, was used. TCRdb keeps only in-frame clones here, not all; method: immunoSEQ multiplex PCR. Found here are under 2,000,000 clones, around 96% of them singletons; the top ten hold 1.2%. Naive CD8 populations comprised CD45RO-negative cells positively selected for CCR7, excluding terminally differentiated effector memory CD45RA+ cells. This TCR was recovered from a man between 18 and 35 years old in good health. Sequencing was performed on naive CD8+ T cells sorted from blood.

CDR3 nucleotides: TGTGCCAGCAGTCCTGGGACAGGGTATGGCTACACCTTC. It encodes CASSPGTGYGYTF. The chain combines TRBV5-4 with TRBJ1-2; 9 bases are shared with TRBD1. V was pared by 5 bases and J by 5 bases, with 4 bases of the junction left unmatched. This CDR3 has 13 amino acids. Germline assignment: CDR1 SGHNT and CDR2 YYREEE (reference sequence).